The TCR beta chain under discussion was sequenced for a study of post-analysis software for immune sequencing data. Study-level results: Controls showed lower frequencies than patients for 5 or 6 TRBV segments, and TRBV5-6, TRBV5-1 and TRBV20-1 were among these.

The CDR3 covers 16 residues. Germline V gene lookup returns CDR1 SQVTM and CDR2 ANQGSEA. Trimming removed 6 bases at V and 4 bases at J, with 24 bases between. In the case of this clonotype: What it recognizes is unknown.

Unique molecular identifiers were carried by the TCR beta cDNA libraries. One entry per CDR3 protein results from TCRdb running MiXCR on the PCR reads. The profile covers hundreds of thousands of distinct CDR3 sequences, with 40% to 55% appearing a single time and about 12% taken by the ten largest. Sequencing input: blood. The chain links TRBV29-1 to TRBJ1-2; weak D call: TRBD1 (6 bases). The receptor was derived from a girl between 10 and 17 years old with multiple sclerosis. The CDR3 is CSVANRVRGLGYGYTF. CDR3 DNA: TGCAGCGTCGCGAACAGGGTTCGGGGGCTAGGCTATGGCTACACCTTC.